The 5 T cell receptor beta chains listed next were all sequenced from one sample in a study of blood T cell repertoires in COVID-19. Sequencing used immunoSEQ multiplex PCR; TCRdb keeps in-frame clones, though not all of them. The sample consists of about 180,000 clones, 70% to 80% of them appearing once. Sequenced input: PBMCs or T cells enriched from blood (not recorded which). Receptors originate from a man aged 60 to 69 who had been exposed to COVID-19.

The chain has TRBV7-7 and TRBJ2-1; 9 bases match TRBD2. V trimming: 0 bases; J trimming: 12 bases; junction bases outside the gene matches: 18. This CDR3 comprises 18 residues. Germline V gene data show CDR1 as SSHAT and CDR2 as FNYEAQ (reference sequence). The CDR3 bases are TGTGCCAGCAGCTTAGCCCCGGTGGGGCGGGAGGGCCGGGGTGTGCAGTTCTTC. This codes for CASSLAPVGREGRGVQFF.

The chain's CDR3 is CASSYFGQGQQYTQYF. CDR3 DNA sequence: TGTGCCAGCAGCTACTTCGGACAGGGGCAACAATATACGCAGTATTTT. The rearrangement uses TRBV27 and TRBJ2-3, with 9 bases fitting TRBD1. This CDR3 has 16 residues. V lost 6 bases to trimming and J lost 7 bases; unmatched junction nucleotides: 14. In germline, CDR1 is MNHEY, CDR2 SMNVEV (reference sequence).

The gene calls are TRBV12-5 and TRBJ1-1; tentatively, D is TRBD1 (6 bases). The CDR3 is 14 residues long. CDR1 is LGHNT, CDR2 FRNRAP, per germline. Trimming stripped 7 bases from V and 11 bases from J, with 23 bases between. CDR3 bases: TGTGCTAGTGCCCCCCCCGGCGACAGGCTTTCTGCTTTCTTT. Its protein product is CASAPPGDRLSAFF.

The chain carries TRBV7-9 and TRBJ2-1; D is perhaps TRBD1 (6 bases). Germline lookup yields CDR1 SEHNR and CDR2 FQNEAQ (reference sequence). Trimming took off 5 bases at V and 5 bases at J, with 16 bases between the two ends. This CDR3 spans 15 amino acids. The CDR3 loop is CASSPTGLGHNEQFF. As DNA, the CDR3 is TGTGCCAGCAGCCCGACAGGTTTGGGACACAATGAGCAGTTCTTC.

V is TRBV9 and J is TRBJ2-5; no definite D call. The CDR3 length is 13 residues. V lost 0 bases and J 5 bases, leaving 8 bases between the germline ends. The germline gives CDR1 SGDLS, CDR2 YYNGEE. The CDR3 nucleotides read TGTGCCAGCAGCGTAGGTGGGCGTGAGACCCAGTACTTC. This codes for CASSVGGRETQYF.